This T cell receptor beta chain appears in the sequencing data of a study of neurological immune-mediated disorders. Broader study findings: The multiple sclerosis repertoire cluster lacked an association with any feature, whether clinical or MRI.

The CDR3 is 13 residues long. Between the trimmed V and J ends, which lost 3 bases and 8 bases, there was a span of 14 bases. CDR1 and CDR2 from the germline V gene are DFQATT and SNEGSKA (reference sequence). One entry per CDR3 protein results from TCRdb running MiXCR on the 5' RACE reads. This table holds more than 45,000 distinct CDR3 sequences, more than 3% found once. This clonotype was observed many times. Its matching antigen is unknown. This TCR came from a man aged 25 to 45 with multiple sclerosis. The V and J genes are TRBV20-1 and TRBJ2-1, with D possibly matching TRBD1 (6 bases). Material for sequencing was PBMCs. CDR3 in amino acids: CSASSTGHYEQFF. CDR3 in DNA: TGCAGTGCTAGTTCGACAGGACACTATGAGCAGTTCTTC.